The rows below give T cell receptor beta chains drawn from one sample of a study of CD8 T cells in Susac syndrome. TCRdb re-called the immunoSEQ multiplex PCR reads with MiXCR, one entry per CDR3 protein. The sample lists hundreds of thousands of distinct CDR3 sequences; 95% were seen once. The material sequenced was CD4+ T cells from PBMCs. Source of these receptors: a human donor with multiple sclerosis. CDR3s include the opening cysteine and the closing phenylalanine or tryptophan. A D gene is named only where the DNA matches it firmly. Not all rows give a size; the values are once, few, many and, for expanded clones, a class.

v_gene	d_gene	j_gene	abundance	CDR3nt	CDR3aa
TRBV3-1	-	TRBJ2-1	-	TGTGCCAGCAGCCAAGATTTTACTAGTAAGTGGAATGAGCAGTTCTTC	CASSQDFTSKWNEQFF
TRBV25-1	-	TRBJ1-2	-	TGTGCCAGCAGTGAGTCCAGCTATGGCTACACCTTC	CASSESSYGYTF
TRBV9	-	TRBJ2-1	-	TGTGCCAGCAGCGTAGCAGATTTGGGGTCCTACAATGAGCAGTTCTTC	CASSVADLGSYNEQFF
TRBV6-5	TRBD1	TRBJ2-4	-	TGTGCCAGCAGTTCCACGACAGGGTTGGGAAACATTCAGTACTTC	CASSSTTGLGNIQYF
TRBV2	-	TRBJ2-1	-	TGTGCCAGCAGGGAGGCTTCGTGGACACAGTTCTTC	CASREASWTQFF
TRBV12-3/TRBV12-4	TRBD2	TRBJ2-1	-	TGTGCCAGCAGTTTGGGTAGCGGGGGAAAGTACAATGAGCAGTTCTTC	CASSLGSGGKYNEQFF
TRBV14	-	TRBJ2-7	-	TGTGCCAGCTCGGGGTTAGTCGCCTACGAGCAGTACTTC	CASSGLVAYEQYF
TRBV3-1	TRBD2	TRBJ2-3	-	TGTGCCAGCAGCCCCCGGGACTACACAGATACGCAGTATTTT	CASSPRDYTDTQYF
TRBV20-1	TRBD1	TRBJ1-2	-	TGCAGTGCCGAAGACAGGGTTAACTATGGCTACACCTTC	CSAEDRVNYGYTF
TRBV30	-	TRBJ2-5	-	TGTGCCTGGAGTACGGGAAAAGAGACCCAGTACTTC	CAWSTGKETQYF
TRBV29-1	-	TRBJ2-5	-	TGCAGCGTTGCGGGACCACGAGCTGGAGAGACCCAGTACTTC	CSVAGPRAGETQYF
TRBV29-1	TRBD2	TRBJ2-3	once	TGCAGCGTTGTCGTAGCGGGAGAAGGGAGAGATACGCAGTATTTT	CSVVVAGEGRDTQYF
TRBV12-3/TRBV12-4	-	TRBJ1-5	-	TGTGCCAGCAGTTTGGGCAGGGCCCCTAATCAGCCCCAGCATTTT	CASSLGRAPNQPQHF
TRBV30	TRBD1	TRBJ1-6	-	TGTGCCTGGAGTGTTGGAGGACAGGGTGGTTCACCCCTCCACTTT	CAWSVGGQGGSPLHF
TRBV10-3	-	TRBJ1-1	-	TGTGCCATCAGTGAAGGGGCCCCAGAAAGGGCTTTCTTT	CAISEGAPERAFF
TRBV28	TRBD1	TRBJ2-7	-	TGTGCCAGCAGACTACAGGGGGCCTACGAGCAGTACTTC	CASRLQGAYEQYF
TRBV29-1	-	TRBJ2-2	-	TGCAGCGTTAGAGCTCCCCCCGGGGAGCTGTTTTTT	CSVRAPPGELFF
TRBV30	TRBD2	TRBJ2-7	-	TGTGCCTGGGCACGCAGGGGCGCGGGGGGCCACGAGCAGTACTTC	CAWARRGAGGHEQYF
TRBV20-1	TRBD1	TRBJ2-7	once	TGCAGTGCTGGCCTGCTACGTACAGGGGTCCACGAGCAGTACTTC	CSAGLLRTGVHEQYF
TRBV4-1	-	TRBJ2-1	-	TGCGCCAGCAGCCAAGATGTGAGCTCCTACAATGAGCAGTTCTTC	CASSQDVSSYNEQFF
TRBV3-1	-	TRBJ2-7	-	TGTGCCAGCAGCCAGGTAGACAGATTCTACGAGCAGTACTTC	CASSQVDRFYEQYF
TRBV7-3	TRBD2	TRBJ2-3	-	TGTGCCAGCAGCCCGGGACTAGCGGGGGGGACCCTCGATACGCAGTATTTT	CASSPGLAGGTLDTQYF
TRBV19	TRBD1	TRBJ2-3	-	TGTGCCAGTAGTGCCGACAGGGGACAGGGAGATATGCAGTATTTT	CASSADRGQGDMQYF
TRBV14	TRBD1	TRBJ2-7	-	TGTGCCAGCAGTCGCGGCCGGGACAGGTTTTCCTACGAGCAGTACTTC	CASSRGRDRFSYEQYF
TRBV25-1	-	TRBJ2-1	-	TGTGCCAGCAGTGAATCCGGGCGGAACTACAATGAGCAGTTCTTC	CASSESGRNYNEQFF
TRBV29-1	-	TRBJ1-2	-	TGCAGCGTCCGAAATTCGGGGGGTTGGGTTGGCTACACCTTC	CSVRNSGGWVGYTF
TRBV7-2	TRBD1	TRBJ2-5	once	TGTGCCAGCAGTTTAGATTGGACAGGGGTAGAGACCCAGTACTTC	CASSLDWTGVETQYF
TRBV7-9	-	TRBJ1-2	-	TGTGCCAGCAGTATCGGAACCCTCTATGGCTACACCTTC	CASSIGTLYGYTF
TRBV25-1	-	TRBJ2-7	-	TGTGCCAGCAGTACCGTTATCTACGAGCAGTACTTC	CASSTVIYEQYF
TRBV29-1	-	TRBJ1-1	-	TGCAGCGTTAAAGAGTGGGATGCGGATACTGAAGCTTTCTTT	CSVKEWDADTEAFF
TRBV25-1	-	TRBJ1-4	-	TGTGCCCCCTCAGGGTTACGGGAAAAACTGTTTTTT	CAPSGLREKLFF
TRBV6-1	-	TRBJ1-1	-	TGTGCCAGCAGTGCCAAGGGGATAGAAGCTTTCTTT	CASSAKGIEAFF
TRBV19	-	TRBJ1-2	-	TGTGCCACGCGAGAAGGTCGTGGCTACACCTTC	CATREGRGYTF
TRBV25-1	-	TRBJ1-2	-	TGTGCCAGCAGTGAATCCGGGACGGACGATGGCTACACCTTC	CASSESGTDDGYTF
TRBV14	-	TRBJ1-2	-	TGTGCCAGCAGCCTCGGGGCTAACTATGGCTACACCTTC	CASSLGANYGYTF
TRBV6-5	-	TRBJ1-6	-	TGTGCCAGCAGTTACTCGAGGATGGGCGGGAGCTCCTATAATTCACCCCTCCACTTT	CASSYSRMGGSSYNSPLHF
TRBV29-1	TRBD1	TRBJ2-7	-	TGCAGCGTTCAGGGGGCTTACGAGCAGTACTTC	CSVQGAYEQYF
TRBV7-9	-	TRBJ2-1	-	TGTGCCAGCAGCTCGAAGAGCTCCTACAATGAGCAGTTCTTC	CASSSKSSYNEQFF
TRBV12-3/TRBV12-4	-	TRBJ2-5	-	TGTGCCAGCAGTCTGCGAGGGGGTACTGAGACCCAGTACTTC	CASSLRGGTETQYF
TRBV27	TRBD1	TRBJ1-5	once	TGTGCCAGCAGTCCAAACGACAGGGGCGCTCAGCCCCAGCATTTT	CASSPNDRGAQPQHF
TRBV7-2	TRBD1	TRBJ1-1	-	TGTGCCAGCAGCTCTACAGGGGGCGCGCACACTGAAGCTTTCTTT	CASSSTGGAHTEAFF
TRBV6-1	TRBD2	TRBJ2-1	-	TGTGCCAGCAGCCGCCCTTCTAGCGGGGGGCTTGGATATGAGCAGTTCTTC	CASSRPSSGGLGYEQFF
TRBV25-1	-	TRBJ2-5	few	TGTGCCAGCAGTGCCGAAGAGACCCAGTACTTC	CASSAEETQYF
TRBV6-5	TRBD1	TRBJ1-2	-	TGTGCCAGCAGCTCTTGGACAGGGGGCAGCTATGGCTACACCTTC	CASSSWTGGSYGYTF
TRBV7-2	TRBD1	TRBJ1-2	-	TGTGCCAGCAGCTCACCAACAGGGGTCTTCTATGGCTACACCTTC	CASSSPTGVFYGYTF
TRBV20-1	TRBD2	TRBJ2-5	-	TGCAGTGCCCGGGGGGTAGGAGGAACCCAGTACTTC	CSARGVGGTQYF
TRBV20-1	TRBD1	TRBJ2-6	-	TGCAGTGCTAGAACGGGACAGTCTGGGGCCAACGTCCTGACTTTC	CSARTGQSGANVLTF
TRBV20-1	-	TRBJ1-2	-	TGCAGTGCTGGAGAGGGACATCCCTATGGCTACACCTTC	CSAGEGHPYGYTF
TRBV19	-	TRBJ2-5	-	TGTGCCAGTAGTATGGGATACGGTTCCCAAGAGACCCAGTACTTC	CASSMGYGSQETQYF
TRBV15	TRBD1	TRBJ1-6	-	TGTGCCACCAGCAATTTGGGGACAGGGAGTTCACCCCTCCACTTT	CATSNLGTGSSPLHF
TRBV30	-	TRBJ2-7	-	TGTGCCTGGAGTGCTGCTCGGACGGACGTAGCCTACGAGCAGTACTTC	CAWSAARTDVAYEQYF
TRBV27	TRBD1	TRBJ2-7	-	TGTGCCAGCAGTCATGAGGGACAGGGCCCGTACGAGCAGTACTTC	CASSHEGQGPYEQYF
TRBV30	-	TRBJ2-7	-	TGTGCCTGGACGTCCTGGGGGACCGCCTCGGGGGAGCAGTACTTC	CAWTSWGTASGEQYF
TRBV20-1	-	TRBJ1-2	-	TGCAGTGCTAGGGGGGCGAGGGCTAACTATGGCTACACCTTC	CSARGARANYGYTF
TRBV28	-	TRBJ1-5	-	TGTGCCAGCAGGCGGGGGAGGGGTAGGCAGCCCCAGCATTTT	CASRRGRGRQPQHF